Described below is a single T cell receptor beta chain sequence and its context. The sample originates from a study of patients and donors after allogeneic stem cell transplantation. TCRdb reprocessed the RT-PCR reads with MiXCR, giving one entry per CDR3 protein. This sample has some 880,000 distinct CDR3 sequences; 18% occur once, and the top ten carry around 5.5%. There are 15 residues in the CDR3. Per the germline V gene, CDR1 is LGHDT and CDR2 is YNNKEL (reference sequence). V lost 3 bases and J lost 4; bases outside the gene matches: 3. Sequences were obtained from blood, either unsorted or a sorted T cell fraction (not recorded which). The receptor comes from a human donor who was either an allogeneic HSCT recipient or a stem cell or donor lymphocyte infusion donor (not recorded which). It is not recorded whose cells these are; they may come from a transplant donor. This chain uses TRBV3-1 with TRBJ2-2; the match to TRBD1 covers 9 bases. The CDR3 reads CASSQGQGRTGELFF. The CDR3 DNA reads TGTGCCAGCAGCCAGGGACAGGGCCGCACCGGGGAGCTGTTTTTT.